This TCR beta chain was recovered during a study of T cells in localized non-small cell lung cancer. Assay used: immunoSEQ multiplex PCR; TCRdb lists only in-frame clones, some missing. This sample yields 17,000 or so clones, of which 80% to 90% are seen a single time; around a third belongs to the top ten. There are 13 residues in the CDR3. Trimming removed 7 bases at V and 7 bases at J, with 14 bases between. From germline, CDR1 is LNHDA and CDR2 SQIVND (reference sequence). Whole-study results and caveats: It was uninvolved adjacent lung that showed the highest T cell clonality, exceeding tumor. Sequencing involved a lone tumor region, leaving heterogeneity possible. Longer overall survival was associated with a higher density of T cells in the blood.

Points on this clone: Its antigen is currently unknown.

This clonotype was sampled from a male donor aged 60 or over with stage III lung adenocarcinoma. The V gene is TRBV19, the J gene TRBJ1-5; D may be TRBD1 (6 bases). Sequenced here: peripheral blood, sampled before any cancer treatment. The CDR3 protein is CASTNREWQPQHF. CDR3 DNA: TGTGCCAGTACCAACAGGGAGTGGCAGCCCCAGCATTTT.